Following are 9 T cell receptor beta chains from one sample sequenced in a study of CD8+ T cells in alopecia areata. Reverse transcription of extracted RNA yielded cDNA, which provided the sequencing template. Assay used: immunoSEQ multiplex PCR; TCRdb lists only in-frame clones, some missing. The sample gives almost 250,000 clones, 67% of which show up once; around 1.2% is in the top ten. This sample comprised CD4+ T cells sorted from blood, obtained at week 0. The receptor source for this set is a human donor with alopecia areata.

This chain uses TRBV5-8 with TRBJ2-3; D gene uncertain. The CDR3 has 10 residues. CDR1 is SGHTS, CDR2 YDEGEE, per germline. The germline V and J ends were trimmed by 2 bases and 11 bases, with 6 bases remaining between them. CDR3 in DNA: TGTGCCAGCAGCTTCGGGCAGCAGTATTTT. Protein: CASSFGQQYF.

CDR3 region: CASSLVQGIQYF. The CDR3 bases are TGTGCCAGCAGCTTAGTCCAGGGCATTCAGTACTTC. The chain couples TRBV7-8 to TRBJ2-4, with D possibly matching TRBD1 (5 bases). V was shortened by 1 base and J by 9 bases, with 7 bases between the two germline ends. Germline V lookup: CDR1 SGHVS, CDR2 FQNEAQ. This CDR3 spans 12 amino acids. The entire variable domain, with the rest obtained from reference TRBV7-8 and TRBJ2-4, is as follows: GAGVSQSPRYKVAKRGQDVALRCDPISGHVSLFWYQQALGQGPEFLTYFQNEAQLDKSGLPSDRFFAERPEGSVSTLKIQRTQQEDSAVYLCASSLVQGIQYFGAGTRLSVL.

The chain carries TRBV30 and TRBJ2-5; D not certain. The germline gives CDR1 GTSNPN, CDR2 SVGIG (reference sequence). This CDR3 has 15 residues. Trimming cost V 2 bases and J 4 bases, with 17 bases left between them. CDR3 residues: CAWSPRKGRTETQYF. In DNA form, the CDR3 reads TGTGCCTGGAGTCCCAGAAAGGGTCGGACAGAGACCCAGTACTTC.

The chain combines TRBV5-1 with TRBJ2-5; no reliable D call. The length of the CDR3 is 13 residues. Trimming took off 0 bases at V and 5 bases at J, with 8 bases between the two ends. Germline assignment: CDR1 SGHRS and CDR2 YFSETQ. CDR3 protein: CASSLESFETQYF. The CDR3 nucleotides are TGCGCCAGCAGCTTGGAGAGTTTCGAGACCCAGTACTTC.

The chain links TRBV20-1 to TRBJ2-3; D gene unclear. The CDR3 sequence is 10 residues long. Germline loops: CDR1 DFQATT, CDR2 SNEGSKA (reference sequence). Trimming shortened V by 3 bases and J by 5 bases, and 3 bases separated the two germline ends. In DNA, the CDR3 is TGCAGTGCTAGCCAAGATACGCAGTATTTT. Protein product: CSASQDTQYF.

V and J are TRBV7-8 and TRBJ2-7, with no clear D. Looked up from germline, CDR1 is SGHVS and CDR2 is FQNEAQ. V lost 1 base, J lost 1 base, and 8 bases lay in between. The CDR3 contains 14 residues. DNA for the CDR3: TGTGCCAGCAGCTTAGTAGTCCAGTCCTACGAGCAGTACTTC. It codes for CASSLVVQSYEQYF.

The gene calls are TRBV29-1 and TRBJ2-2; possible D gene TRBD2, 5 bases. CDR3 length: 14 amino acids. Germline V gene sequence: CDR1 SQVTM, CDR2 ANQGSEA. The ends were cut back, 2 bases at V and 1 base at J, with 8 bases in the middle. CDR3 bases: TGCAGCGTTGAAAGTGCGGGGAACACCGGGGAGCTGTTTTTT. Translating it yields CSVESAGNTGELFF.

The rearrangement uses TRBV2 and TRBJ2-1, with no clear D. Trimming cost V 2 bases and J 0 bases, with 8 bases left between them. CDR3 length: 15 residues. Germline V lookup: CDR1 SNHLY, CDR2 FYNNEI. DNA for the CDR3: TGTGCCAGCAGTGAATTCCAGAGCTCCTACAATGAGCAGTTCTTC. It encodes CASSEFQSSYNEQFF.

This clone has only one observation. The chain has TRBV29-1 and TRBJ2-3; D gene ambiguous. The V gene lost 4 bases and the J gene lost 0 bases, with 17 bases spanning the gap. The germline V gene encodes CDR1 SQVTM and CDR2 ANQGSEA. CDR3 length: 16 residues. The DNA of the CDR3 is TGCAGCGTTGTGAACCCTCTGGGGTATAGCACAGATACGCAGTATTTT. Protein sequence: CSVVNPLGYSTDTQYF.